The 10 T cell receptor beta chains below all came from one sample that was sequenced in a study of T cells in localized non-small cell lung cancer. The repertoire was sequenced with immunoSEQ multiplex PCR; TCRdb's copy has only in-frame clones and lacks some. The table has about 36,000 clones, around 90% seen once. The material sequenced was peripheral blood, taken before any cancer treatment. The receptors here all came from a woman aged 40-75 years with stage I lung adenocarcinoma.

The J gene is TRBJ2-7, the V gene TRBV9; possibly TRBD1 for D (6 bases). The germline gives CDR1 SGDLS, CDR2 YYNGEE. V was trimmed by 0 bases and J by 1 base, leaving 14 bases between them. This CDR3 has 16 residues. The CDR3 here is CASSVGTLDRSYEQYF. The DNA of the CDR3 is TGTGCCAGCAGCGTAGGGACATTGGACAGATCCTACGAGCAGTACTTC.

The CDR3, as DNA: TGTGCCAGCAGTGAACAGTGGCGGGTACGGACGTCGTACGAGCAGTACTTC. It encodes CASSEQWRVRTSYEQYF. The chain has TRBV6-1 and TRBJ2-7, with D perhaps TRBD2 (5 bases). The ends were cut back, 2 bases at V and 4 bases at J, with 21 bases in the middle. The CDR3 runs to 17 residues. Germline CDR1 is MNHNS and CDR2 is SASEGT.

CDR3 region: CASSPRRTGNPYEQYF. The CDR3 nucleotides read TGTGCCAGCTCACCACGACGGACAGGAAACCCCTACGAGCAGTACTTC. The J gene is TRBJ2-7, the V gene TRBV18, with 7 bases that match TRBD1. This CDR3 is built from 16 residues. Germline V gene lookup returns CDR1 KGHSH and CDR2 LQKENI. V was pared by 1 base and J by 2 bases, with 8 bases of the junction left unmatched.

The J gene is TRBJ1-4, the V gene TRBV4-2; 7 bases fit TRBD1. CDR1 is LGHNA and CDR2 is YNFKEQ in the germline V gene. J was trimmed by 6 bases and V by 5 bases; bases with no gene match: 6. The CDR3 extends over 14 amino acids. The CDR3 region has the DNA TGTGCCAGCAGCGCACAGGGGAGAGATGAAAAACTGTTTTTT. This codes for CASSAQGRDEKLFF.

The chain joins TRBV11-1 to TRBJ2-2; the D gene could be TRBD1 or TRBD2 (5 bases each). V was pared by 10 bases and J by 4 bases, with 19 bases between. Germline lookup yields CDR1 SGHAT and CDR2 FQDESV (reference sequence). CDR3 length: 15 amino acids. The CDR3 sequence: CATKAPGTRTGELFF. The CDR3 nucleotides are TGTGCCACAAAGGCCCCCGGGACGCGCACCGGGGAGCTGTTTTTT.

The V and J genes are TRBV7-3 and TRBJ1-3; D unclear. This CDR3 is 15 amino acids long. Between the trimmed V and J ends, which lost 3 bases and 0 bases, there was a span of 9 bases. Germline CDR1 reads SGHTA; CDR2 reads FQGTGA. The CDR3 region is CASSFSHGSGNTIYF. CDR3 sequence (DNA): TGTGCCAGCAGCTTCTCACACGGCTCTGGAAACACCATATATTTT.

The chain couples TRBV10-2 to TRBJ2-2, with 10 bases fitting TRBD1. This CDR3 is built from 15 residues. Germline V lookup: CDR1 WSHSY, CDR2 SAAADI. Trimming at V came to 1 base and at J to 5 bases, leaving 1 base not matched to a gene. CDR3 region: CASSEWTGGTGELFF. The CDR3 region has the DNA TGCGCCAGCAGTGAGTGGACAGGGGGGACCGGGGAGCTGTTTTTT.

The rearrangement joins TRBV27 to TRBJ1-5; D perhaps matches TRBD1 (5 bases). The CDR3 runs to 15 residues. CDR1 MNHEY and CDR2 SMNVEV come from the germline V gene (reference sequence). The V end was cut by 5 bases, the J end by 1 base, with 12 bases between. The CDR3 spells CASSLIRDSNQPQHF. The CDR3 DNA follows: TGTGCCAGCAGTCTCATCAGGGACAGCAATCAGCCCCAGCATTTT.

The table lists this clone with a count of one. The chain uses TRBV18 and TRBJ1-1; D perhaps matches TRBD1 (6 bases). Germline V CDR1 and CDR2: KGHSH, LQKENI. V was trimmed by 7 bases and J by 4 bases, leaving 16 bases between them. This CDR3 region has 14 residues. Here the CDR3 reads CASFTSTGTTEAFF. CDR3 DNA: TGTGCCAGCTTCACCAGTACAGGGACCACTGAAGCTTTCTTT.

This sequence joins TRBV7-9 and TRBJ2-1; 8 nucleotides agree with TRBD2. CDR1 and CDR2 (germline): SEHNR, FQNEAQ (reference sequence). The CDR3 runs to 14 residues. Trimming removed 5 bases from V and 8 bases from J; junction bases left unmatched: 8. CDR3 sequence: CASSTGLVIYEQFF. CDR3 bases: TGTGCCAGCAGCACGGGACTAGTTATCTATGAGCAGTTCTTC.